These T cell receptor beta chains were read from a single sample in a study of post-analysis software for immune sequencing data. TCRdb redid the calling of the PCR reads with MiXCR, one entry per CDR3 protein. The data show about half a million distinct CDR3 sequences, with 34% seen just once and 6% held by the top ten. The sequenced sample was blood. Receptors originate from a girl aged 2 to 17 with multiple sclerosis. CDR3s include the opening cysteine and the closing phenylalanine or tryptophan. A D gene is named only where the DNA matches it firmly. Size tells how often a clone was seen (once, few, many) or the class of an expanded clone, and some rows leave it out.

CAISKEGNQPQHF	TGTGCCATCAGTAAGGAGGGCAATCAGCCCCAGCATTTT	.	TRBJ1-5	.	TRBV10-3
CSARDPAYGYTF	TGCAGTGCTAGAGATCCGGCCTATGGCTACACCTTC	.	TRBJ1-2	few	TRBV20-1
CASSPSALAYEQYF	TGTGCCAGCAGCCCCAGTGCCTTGGCGTACGAGCAGTACTTC	.	TRBJ2-7	few	TRBV12-3/TRBV12-4
CASSVGDSLVGNYGYTF	TGTGCCAGCAGCGTAGGTGATTCTTTGGTCGGAAACTATGGCTACACCTTC	.	TRBJ1-2	.	TRBV9
CASSRLVQETQYF	TGTGCCAGCAGCCGACTGGTTCAAGAGACCCAGTACTTC	.	TRBJ2-5	.	TRBV7-7
CASGQGQDGGYTF	TGTGCCAGCGGCCAAGGACAGGACGGTGGCTACACCTTC	TRBD1	TRBJ1-2	once	TRBV7-8
CASSLLRQSYTF	TGTGCCAGCAGCCTCTTACGACAGAGCTACACCTTC	.	TRBJ1-2	.	TRBV5-8
CASSEAPRSLTDTQYF	TGTGCCAGCAGTGAAGCCCCCCGTTCGCTCACAGATACGCAGTATTTT	.	TRBJ2-3	few	TRBV2
CASSDYDKTSGAPDYEQYF	TGCGCCAGCAGTGACTATGACAAGACTAGCGGAGCCCCTGACTACGAGCAGTACTTC	TRBD2	TRBJ2-7	.	TRBV10-1
CASSGMKTQYF	TGTGCCAGCAGTGGAATGAAGACCCAGTACTTC	.	TRBJ2-5	few	TRBV6-5
CASSGTGTSPLHF	TGTGCCAGCAGCGGGACAGGAACTTCACCCCTCCACTTT	TRBD1	TRBJ1-6	few	TRBV9
CSAYSYRGEREKLFF	TGCAGTGCTTACTCCTACAGGGGGGAGCGAGAAAAACTGTTTTTT	TRBD1	TRBJ1-4	few	TRBV20-1
CSANPLRTNYEQYF	TGCAGTGCTAACCCCCTCCGGACAAACTACGAGCAGTACTTC	.	TRBJ2-7	few	TRBV20-1
CASSQEGTSGYEQYF	TGCGCCAGCAGCCAAGAGGGGACTAGTGGCTACGAGCAGTACTTC	TRBD2	TRBJ2-7	.	TRBV4-1
CASRQRQGNTYNYGYTF	TGTGCCAGCAGACAACGACAGGGCAACACATATAACTATGGCTACACCTTC	TRBD1	TRBJ1-2	.	TRBV7-2
CASTGESSNEQFF	TGTGCCAGCACAGGGGAGTCGTCCAATGAGCAGTTCTTC	TRBD1	TRBJ2-1	few	TRBV19
CAITSTDTQYF	TGTGCCATCACCAGCACAGATACGCAGTATTTT	.	TRBJ2-3	many	TRBV10-3
CANSPWDSIYEQYF	TGTGCCAACAGTCCTTGGGACAGTATCTACGAGCAGTACTTC	TRBD1	TRBJ2-7	.	TRBV12-3/TRBV12-4
CASSLAYRDYTF	TGTGCCAGCAGCTTAGCCTATCGGGACTACACCTTC	.	TRBJ1-2	.	TRBV7-9
CSATRRGRGIYEQYF	TGCAGTGCTACCCGAAGGGGACGAGGTATTTACGAGCAGTACTTC	.	TRBJ2-7	.	TRBV20-1
CASARPGNTEAFF	TGTGCCAGCGCCAGGCCAGGGAACACTGAAGCTTTCTTT	.	TRBJ1-1	few	TRBV6-2/TRBV6-3
CASSQDSGAGYEQYF	TGCGCCAGCAGCCAAGATTCCGGGGCTGGCTACGAGCAGTACTTC	.	TRBJ2-7	.	TRBV4-1